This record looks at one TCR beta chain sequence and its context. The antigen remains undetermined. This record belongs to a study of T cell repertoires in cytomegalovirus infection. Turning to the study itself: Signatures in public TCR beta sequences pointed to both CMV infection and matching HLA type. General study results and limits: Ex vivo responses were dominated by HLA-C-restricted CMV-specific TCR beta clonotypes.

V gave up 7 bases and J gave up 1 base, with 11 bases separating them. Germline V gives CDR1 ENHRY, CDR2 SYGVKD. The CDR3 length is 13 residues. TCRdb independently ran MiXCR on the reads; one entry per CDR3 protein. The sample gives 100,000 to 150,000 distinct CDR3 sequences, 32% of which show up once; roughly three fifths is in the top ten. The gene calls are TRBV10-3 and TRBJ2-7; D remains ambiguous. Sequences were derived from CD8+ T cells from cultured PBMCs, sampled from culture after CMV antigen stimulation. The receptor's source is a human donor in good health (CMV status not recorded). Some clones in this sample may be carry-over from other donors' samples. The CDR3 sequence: CAIKFDVSYEQYF. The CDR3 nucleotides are TGTGCCATCAAATTCGACGTATCCTACGAGCAGTACTTC.